The 5 T cell receptor beta chains listed next were all sequenced from one sample in a study of blood T cells in healthy people across ages (dated by TCRdb to the mid-2010s). The library was prepared using 5' RACE. This sample was sequenced with an Illumina HiSeq 2500. The second PCR ran for about 6 to 11 cycles and used a J-beta primer mix along with a sample-barcoded 5' primer. The public reads were run again by TCRdb, first through fastp at Q25 and then through MiXCR, and only productive beta chains were kept. Each record represents a unique CDR3 protein, reported with the most common genes and DNA among its rows. For this sample there are about 570,000 distinct CDR3 sequences; 25% to 35% appear just once. Of the sample, roughly 3.5% falls within the top ten clones. The same sample was also studied in work on T cells of mothers and their children.

Sequenced sample: blood. The receptors here all came from a boy younger than 10 in good health.

The chain couples TRBV6-5 to TRBJ2-3; 10 nucleotides match TRBD2. With 6 bases clipped from V and 3 bases from J, the junction kept 6 bases outside the gene matches. The CDR3 extends over 15 amino acids. Germline lookup yields CDR1 MNHEY and CDR2 SVGAGI. The CDR3 reads CASSRGLAATDTQYF. In DNA, the CDR3 is TGTGCCAGCAGCCGCGGACTAGCGGCTACAGATACGCAGTATTTT.

This clonotype occurred a few times. The chain joins TRBV9 to TRBJ1-4, with D uncertain. Germline lookup yields CDR1 SGDLS and CDR2 YYNGEE. CDR3 length: 15 residues. Between the trimmed V and J ends, which lost 5 bases and 8 bases, there was a span of 19 bases. In DNA, the CDR3 is TGTGCCAGCAGTGCCGAAATGGTGAACCTCGAAAAACTGTTTTTT. Protein: CASSAEMVNLEKLFF.

This clonotype was seen only a few times. This sequence joins TRBV10-3 and TRBJ2-1; unclear D gene. Germline CDR1 is ENHRY and CDR2 is SYGVKD. V dropped 4 bases and J dropped 7 bases, with 8 bases sitting between them. This CDR3 spans 12 amino acids. The CDR3: CAISAARNEQFF. CDR3 nucleotide sequence: TGTGCCATCAGTGCCGCTAGAAATGAGCAGTTCTTC.

This clonotype was picked up a small number of times. CDR3 sequence: CASSKGLAGVTDTQYF. Here the CDR3 DNA reads TGTGCCAGCAGCAAGGGACTAGCGGGGGTCACAGATACGCAGTATTTT. V gene TRBV13 combines with J gene TRBJ2-3, with 14 positions matching TRBD2. V lost 5 bases to trimming and J lost 2 bases; unmatched junction nucleotides: 3. CDR3 length equals 16 residues. Germline-derived CDR1 and CDR2 are PRHDT and FYEKMQ (reference sequence).

V is TRBV2 and J is TRBJ2-5; 9 positions agree with TRBD1. The DNA matches TRBJ2-7 better at its end, which makes the J call doubtful. Germline assignment: CDR1 SNHLY and CDR2 FYNNEI. The CDR3 has 13 amino acids. As DNA, the CDR3 is TGTGCCAGCAGCGGGACAGGGAGCCACGAGCAGTACTTC. This gives the protein CASSGTGSHEQYF.